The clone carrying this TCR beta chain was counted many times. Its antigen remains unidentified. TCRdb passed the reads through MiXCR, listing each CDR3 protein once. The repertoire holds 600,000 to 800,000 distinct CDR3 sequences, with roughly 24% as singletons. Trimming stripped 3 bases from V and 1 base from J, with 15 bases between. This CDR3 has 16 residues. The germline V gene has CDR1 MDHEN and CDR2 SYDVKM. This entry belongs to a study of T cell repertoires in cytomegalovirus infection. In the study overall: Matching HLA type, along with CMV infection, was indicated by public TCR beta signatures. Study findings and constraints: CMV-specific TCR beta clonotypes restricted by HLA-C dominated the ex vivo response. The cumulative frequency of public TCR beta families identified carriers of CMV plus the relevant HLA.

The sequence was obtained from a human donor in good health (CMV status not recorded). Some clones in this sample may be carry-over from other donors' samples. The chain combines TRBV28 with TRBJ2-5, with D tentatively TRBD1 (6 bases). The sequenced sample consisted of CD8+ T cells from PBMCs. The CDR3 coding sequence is TGTGCCAGCAGTTTTGGTGGACGGGACATCCAAGAGACCCAGTACTTC. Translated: CASSFGGRDIQETQYF. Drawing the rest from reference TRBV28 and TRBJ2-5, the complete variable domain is DVKVTQSSRYLVKRTGEKVFLECVQDMDHENMFWYRQDPGLGLRLIYFSYDVKMKEKGDIPEGYSVSREKKERFSLILESASTNQTSMYLCASSFGGRDIQETQYFGPGTRLLVL.